Listed below are T cell receptor beta chains from one sample, sequenced in a study of early stage breast cancer tumors. Libraries were prepared by immunoSEQ multiplex PCR; TCRdb keeps only in-frame clonotypes and omits some of them. The table lists about 58,000 clones, 70% to 80% of them singletons. Specimen: blood. These receptor sequences come from a person in their twenties or thirties with breast cancer. Both conserved end residues are part of each CDR3. A D gene is named only where the DNA matches it firmly. Clone size, where shown, is once, few, many, or a class for clones that have expanded.

abundance,v_gene,d_gene,j_gene,CDR3aa,CDR3nt
.,TRBV7-9,TRBD1,TRBJ1-2,CASSLGDRASYGYTF,TGTGCCAGCAGCTTAGGTGACAGGGCGTCCTATGGCTACACCTTC
once,TRBV4-3,.,TRBJ1-1,CASSQDLAVRSTEAFF,TGCGCCAGCAGCCAAGATCTGGCGGTAAGGAGCACTGAAGCTTTCTTT
.,TRBV18,.,TRBJ2-7,CASSPSQNAHEQYF,TGTGCCAGCTCACCAAGCCAGAACGCCCACGAGCAGTACTTC
.,TRBV5-1,.,TRBJ2-6,CASSFEAPGANVLTF,TGCGCCAGCAGCTTTGAGGCTCCTGGGGCCAACGTCCTGACTTTC
.,TRBV7-2,TRBD2,TRBJ2-3,CASSRGASGRGGTDTQYF,TGTGCCAGCAGCCGCGGGGCTAGCGGGAGAGGAGGCACAGATACGCAGTATTTT
.,TRBV5-1,.,TRBJ2-3,CASSTASGSTDTQYF,TGCGCCAGCAGTACTGCTTCGGGGAGCACAGATACGCAGTATTTT
.,TRBV5-5,TRBD2,TRBJ2-5,CASSLVGGQETQYF,TGTGCCAGCAGCTTGGTCGGGGGGCAAGAGACCCAGTACTTC
.,TRBV19,.,TRBJ1-5,CAPLDPQHF,TGTGCCCCCCTTGATCCCCAGCATTTT
once,TRBV5-6,TRBD1,TRBJ1-2,CASSQGQPMGGYTF,TGTGCCAGCAGTCAGGGACAGCCGATGGGTGGCTACACCTTC
.,TRBV10-3,TRBD2,TRBJ2-1,CAISDALGRLAGNEQFF,TGTGCCATCAGTGATGCCCTGGGGAGACTAGCGGGAAATGAGCAGTTCTTC
.,TRBV7-9,.,TRBJ2-7,CASSPDYEQYF,TGTGCCAGCAGCCCGGATTACGAGCAGTACTTC
.,TRBV9,TRBD1,TRBJ1-2,CASSAGTVGYTF,TGTGCCAGCAGCGCTGGGACAGTCGGCTACACCTTC
.,TRBV19,.,TRBJ1-5,CASSGALNQPQHF,TGTGCCAGTTCGGGGGCTCTCAATCAGCCCCAGCATTTT
.,TRBV7-8,.,TRBJ2-1,CASSRAVGGWGEQFF,TGTGCCAGCAGCCGGGCCGTGGGGGGCTGGGGTGAGCAGTTCTTC
.,TRBV7-9,TRBD1,TRBJ2-7,CASSPRDSPSYEQYF,TGTGCCAGCAGCCCACGGGACAGCCCGTCCTACGAGCAGTACTTC
.,TRBV5-5,.,TRBJ1-2,CASSSEPPGYFNYGYTF,TGTGCCAGCAGCTCCGAACCCCCAGGGTATTTTAACTATGGCTACACCTTC
.,TRBV18,.,TRBJ2-7,CASSLQGDVLFYEQYF,TGTGCCAGCTCACTCCAAGGCGACGTTCTTTTCTACGAGCAGTACTTC
.,TRBV4-1,.,TRBJ2-7,CASSGVQGQYEQYF,TGCGCCAGCAGCGGTGTGCAGGGCCAATACGAGCAGTACTTC
once,TRBV5-1,.,TRBJ2-1,CASSLGTGTYNEQFF,TGCGCCAGCAGCTTGGGGACTGGTACCTACAATGAGCAGTTCTTC
few,TRBV28,.,TRBJ1-2,CATWGNYGYTF,TGTGCCACCTGGGGTAACTATGGCTACACCTTC
.,TRBV10-1,TRBD1,TRBJ2-2,CASSANTGGAGELFF,TGCGCCAGCAGTGCGAATACAGGGGGAGCGGGGGAGCTGTTTTTT
.,TRBV6-1,TRBD2,TRBJ2-7,CASSYGTSRIIEQYF,TGTGCCAGCAGCTATGGGACTAGCCGAATCATCGAGCAGTACTTC
.,TRBV18,.,TRBJ2-5,CASSPWGEETQYF,TGTGCCAGCTCACCATGGGGTGAAGAGACCCAGTACTTC
.,TRBV7-3,TRBD2,TRBJ2-1,CASSLSSGSSYNEQFF,TGTGCCAGCAGCTTATCTAGCGGCAGCTCCTACAATGAGCAGTTCTTC
.,TRBV5-4,.,TRBJ1-2,CASSRGGGTPNYGYTF,TGTGCCAGCAGCCGCGGGGGCGGAACCCCTAACTATGGCTACACCTTC
.,TRBV2,.,TRBJ1-2,CASSRGGPPPF,TGTGCCAGCAGTCGGGGGGGCCCCCCTCCCTTC
.,TRBV7-3,TRBD2,TRBJ2-5,CASSVQSPGRGETQYF,TGTGCCAGCAGCGTCCAGTCCCCCGGGAGGGGGGAGACCCAGTACTTC
.,TRBV27,TRBD2,TRBJ2-7,CASTVSGRYSYEQYF,TGTGCCAGCACAGTGAGCGGGAGATACTCCTACGAGCAGTACTTC
.,TRBV7-8,.,TRBJ2-7,CASSGERGLSREQYF,TGTGCCAGCAGCGGCGAAAGGGGTCTCTCGAGGGAGCAGTACTTC
.,TRBV27,.,TRBJ1-1,CASSFSGYTEAFF,TGTGCCAGCAGTTTCTCGGGATACACTGAAGCTTTCTTT
.,TRBV30,.,TRBJ1-4,CAWSVLNEKLFF,TGTGCCTGGAGTGTTCTTAATGAAAAACTGTTTTTT
.,TRBV27,.,TRBJ2-3,CASKEPVGGTDTQYF,TGTGCCAGCAAGGAACCAGTTGGGGGCACAGATACGCAGTATTTT
.,TRBV29-1,.,TRBJ2-2,CSVGRPGVGGELFF,TGCAGCGTTGGAAGACCGGGAGTAGGAGGGGAGCTGTTTTTT
few,TRBV29-1,.,TRBJ1-1,CSVGREGTEAFF,TGCAGCGTTGGCAGGGAGGGCACTGAAGCTTTCTTT
.,TRBV5-6,.,TRBJ2-7,CASSPQGPLSYEQYF,TGTGCCAGCAGCCCGCAGGGTCCTCTTTCCTACGAGCAGTACTTC
.,TRBV11-2,TRBD2,TRBJ2-2,CASSSLAENTGELFF,TGTGCCAGCAGCTCCCTAGCGGAGAACACCGGGGAGCTGTTTTTT
.,TRBV5-5,TRBD1,TRBJ2-7,CASSLNGQAYEQYF,TGTGCCAGCAGCTTGAACGGACAGGCCTACGAGCAGTACTTC
once,TRBV27,.,TRBJ1-6,CASSSTGLSNSPLHF,TGTGCCAGCAGTTCCACAGGACTTTCTAATTCACCCCTCCACTTT
.,TRBV10-1,TRBD2,TRBJ2-1,CASSTGTSGNNEQFF,TGCGCCAGCAGCACCGGGACTAGCGGGAATAATGAGCAGTTCTTC
.,TRBV5-6,.,TRBJ1-6,CASSPPGNSPLHF,TGTGCCAGCAGCCCCCCTGGGAATTCACCCCTCCACTTT
.,TRBV5-1,.,TRBJ1-2,CASSSTGSIEYGYTF,TGCGCCAGCAGCTCAACAGGGAGTATTGAGTATGGCTACACCTTC
.,TRBV30,TRBD2,TRBJ2-7,CAWSGGGTGLGGSLDEQYF,TGTGCCTGGAGCGGGGGGGGGACCGGTCTCGGCGGGAGTCTTGACGAGCAGTACTTC
.,TRBV19,.,TRBJ2-5,CASSGGSTSSRTQYF,TGTGCCAGTAGTGGAGGGAGCACTAGTTCGCGGACCCAGTACTTC